This T cell receptor beta chain was captured in a study of blood T cells in healthy people across ages. Turning to the study itself: For every two T cells, template switching captured about one barcoded beta molecule. Regarding the study as a whole: The long-lived group displayed more naive CD4+ cells, plus higher diversity, than the aged donors did.

V lost 0 bases and J 15 bases, leaving 27 bases between the germline ends. Germline V gives CDR1 MNHEY, CDR2 SMNVEV (reference sequence). The CDR3 loop spans 17 amino acids. About this clonotype itself: Its cognate antigen is unknown.

PCR was performed a second time for roughly 7 to 11 cycles using a sample-barcoded 5' primer and a J-beta primer mix. TCRdb ran MiXCR on the 5' RACE reads and lists one entry per CDR3 protein. The repertoire holds about a million distinct CDR3 sequences, about 48% seen once, with around 15% in the top ten. The TCR sequence derives from a man between 25 and 39 years old in good health. Sample: blood. The chain joins TRBV27 to TRBJ1-3, with D unclear. CDR3 sequence: CASSLSSLRPLPGPSYF. CDR3 bases: TGTGCCAGCAGTTTATCGTCTCTCCGACCCCTACCCGGGCCTTCATATTTT.